The present TCR beta chain was sequenced within a study of long-term antiretroviral therapy in people with HIV. V lost 4 bases and J 0 bases, leaving 11 bases between the germline ends. CDR3 length: 16 residues. Germline V CDR1 and CDR2: SGHDT, YYEEEE. Sequencing relied on immunoSEQ assay v3.0, run at survey level. TCRdb's copy holds only in-frame clones and misses some; the assay was immunoSEQ multiplex PCR. The sample consists of 15,000 to 20,000 clones, around 90% of them appearing once. This clone showed up just once. The rearrangement uses TRBV5-6 and TRBJ2-6, with D hard to call. The specimen was unsorted PBMCs, collected 0.3 years after starting antiretroviral therapy. This clonotype originated in a man in his sixties with HIV. CDR3 sequence reads: CASSLGFNSGANVLTF. The CDR3, as DNA: TGTGCCAGCAGCCTGGGGTTTAACTCTGGGGCCAACGTCCTGACTTTC.